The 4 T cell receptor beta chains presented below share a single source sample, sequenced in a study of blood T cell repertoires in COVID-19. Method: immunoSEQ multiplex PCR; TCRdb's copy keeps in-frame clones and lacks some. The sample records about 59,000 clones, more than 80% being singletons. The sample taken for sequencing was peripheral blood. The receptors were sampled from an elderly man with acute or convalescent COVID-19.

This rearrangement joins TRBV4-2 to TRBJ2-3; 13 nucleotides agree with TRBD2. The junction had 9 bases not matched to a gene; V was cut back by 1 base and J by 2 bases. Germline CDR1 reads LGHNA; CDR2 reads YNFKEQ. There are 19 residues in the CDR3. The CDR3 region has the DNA TGTGCCAGCAGCCAAGTGGGACTAGCGGGGACTCTATACACAGATACGCAGTATTTT. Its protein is CASSQVGLAGTLYTDTQYF.

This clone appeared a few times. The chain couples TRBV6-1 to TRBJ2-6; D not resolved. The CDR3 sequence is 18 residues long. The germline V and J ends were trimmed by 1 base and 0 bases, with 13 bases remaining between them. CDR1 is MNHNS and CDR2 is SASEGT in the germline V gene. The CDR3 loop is CASSEGRRHLSGANVLTF. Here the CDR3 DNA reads TGTGCCAGCAGTGAAGGCCGGCGACACCTCTCTGGGGCCAACGTCCTGACTTTC.

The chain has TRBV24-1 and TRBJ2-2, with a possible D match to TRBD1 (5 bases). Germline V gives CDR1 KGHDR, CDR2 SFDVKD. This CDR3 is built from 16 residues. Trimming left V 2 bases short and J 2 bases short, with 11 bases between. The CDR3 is CATSDSRAGNTGELFF. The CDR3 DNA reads TGTGCCACCAGTGATTCCAGGGCAGGCAACACCGGGGAGCTGTTTTTT.

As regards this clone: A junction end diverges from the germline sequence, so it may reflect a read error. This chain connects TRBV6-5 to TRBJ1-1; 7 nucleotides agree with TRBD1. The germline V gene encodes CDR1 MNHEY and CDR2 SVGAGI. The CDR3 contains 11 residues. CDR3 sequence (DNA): TGTGCCAGCAACCAGCCGGGACAGAACCGGTTT. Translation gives CASNQPGQNRF.